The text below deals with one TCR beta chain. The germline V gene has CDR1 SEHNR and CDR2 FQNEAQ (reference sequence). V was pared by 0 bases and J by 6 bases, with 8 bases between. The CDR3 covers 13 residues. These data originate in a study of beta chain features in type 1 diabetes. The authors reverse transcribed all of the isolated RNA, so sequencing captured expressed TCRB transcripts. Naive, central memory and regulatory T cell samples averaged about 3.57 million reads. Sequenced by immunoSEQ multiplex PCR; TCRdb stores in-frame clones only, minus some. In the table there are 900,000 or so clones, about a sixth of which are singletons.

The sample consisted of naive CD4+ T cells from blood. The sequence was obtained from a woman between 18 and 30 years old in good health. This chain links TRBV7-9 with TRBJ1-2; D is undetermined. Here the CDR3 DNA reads TGTGCCAGCAGCTTAGCGCTTCAGGATGGCTACACCTTC. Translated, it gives CASSLALQDGYTF.